Below are 26 T cell receptor beta chains sequenced from a single sample in a study of T-cell memory formation after mild COVID-19. TCRdb processed the 5' RACE reads anew with MiXCR; each CDR3 protein has one entry. Here the sample spans roughly 100,000 distinct CDR3 sequences, approximately 13% being singletons. Sequenced input: PBMCs or a T cell subset sorted from them (not recorded which). The receptors originated from an adult woman who had mild COVID-19 (a few samples of this study predate the infection). Cell type and time point are not known.

This clonotype has a handful of counts. The rearrangement links TRBV7-9 to TRBJ2-3; 10 bases match TRBD2. Germline CDR1 and CDR2: SEHNR and FQNEAQ (reference sequence). V lost 5 bases, J lost 7 bases, and 12 bases stayed unmatched. The CDR3 covers 16 residues. The CDR3 loop reads CASSPPGLARNHTQYF. The CDR3 DNA sequence: TGTGCCAGCAGCCCTCCGGGACTAGCGAGAAACCATACGCAGTATTTT.

This clonotype was detected a few times. The chain employs TRBV9 and TRBJ2-3, with TRBD2 as a possible D gene (6 bases). Germline assignment: CDR1 SGDLS and CDR2 YYNGEE. V was cut by 3 bases and J by 6 bases, with 11 bases left in between. The CDR3 totals 13 residues. This chain's CDR3 is CASSAGGSDTQYF. As DNA, the CDR3 is TGTGCCAGCAGCGCCGGGGGATCGGATACGCAGTATTTT. Full variable domain (rest looked up from reference TRBV9 and TRBJ2-3): DSGVTQTPKHLITATGQRVTLRCSPRSGDLSVYWYQQSLDQGLQFLIQYYNGEERAKGNILERFSAQQFPDLHSELNLSSLELGDSALYFCASSAGGSDTQYFGPGTRLTVL.

This clonotype was observed a few times. The chain uses TRBV11-2 and TRBJ2-3, with D unclear. The CDR3 sequence is 16 residues long. V was pared by 3 bases and J by 2 bases, with 15 bases between. Germline CDR1 reads SGHAT; CDR2 reads FQNNGV. The CDR3 nucleotides read TGTGCCAGCAGCTTCGATCTGGCGGAACTCACAGATACGCAGTATTTT. Protein sequence: CASSFDLAELTDTQYF.

This clonotype came up a few times. This chain uses TRBV6-5 with TRBJ2-5; 12 positions match TRBD1. Germline CDR1 MNHEY, CDR2 SVGAGI. The CDR3 has 16 residues. Trimming removed 0 bases from V and 4 bases from J; junction bases left unmatched: 3. The CDR3 here is CASSYSGQGAGETQYF. CDR3 nucleotides: TGTGCCAGCAGTTACTCGGGACAGGGGGCGGGAGAGACCCAGTACTTC.

At least ten counts were recorded for this clonotype. The rearrangement joins TRBV7-9 to TRBJ2-7; TRBD1 might be the D (5 bases). Germline V CDR1 and CDR2: SEHNR, FQNEAQ (reference sequence). Trimming removed 5 bases from V and 0 bases from J, with 14 bases in between. The CDR3 extends over 15 amino acids. This chain's CDR3 is CASSDDPGYSYEQYF. Written as DNA, the CDR3 is TGTGCCAGCAGCGACGATCCAGGGTACTCCTACGAGCAGTACTTC.

This clonotype was recorded a few times. The V gene is TRBV29-1, the J gene TRBJ2-5; 9 nucleotides agree with TRBD1. The J segment lost 1 base and the V segment lost 3 bases, leaving 0 bases of the junction unmatched. CDR1 is SQVTM and CDR2 is ANQGSEA in the germline V gene. This CDR3 is built from 13 residues. The CDR3 spells CSVEGQGQETQYF. CDR3 DNA: TGCAGCGTTGAGGGACAGGGCCAAGAGACCCAGTACTTC.

The V call is TRBV27, the J call TRBJ2-7; D remains unclear. Trimming stripped 8 bases from V and 6 bases from J, with 11 bases between. The germline CDR1 and CDR2 sequences are MNHEY and SMNVEV (reference sequence). The CDR3 is 11 residues long. The CDR3 sequence is CASGWVPEQYF. Here the CDR3 DNA reads TGTGCCAGCGGATGGGTTCCCGAGCAGTACTTC.

In its sample, this clonotype was seen a few times. V usage is TRBV12-3 or TRBV12-4 and J usage is TRBJ2-1; 7 nucleotides line up with TRBD1. The CDR3 sequence is 16 residues long. J was trimmed by 2 bases and V by 7 bases; bases with no gene match: 11. For the CDR3, the DNA is TGTGCCAGCAAAGAGACAGGGCGAGCTCCCTACAATGAGCAGTTCTTC. This sequence encodes CASKETGRAPYNEQFF.

The table lists this clonotype with many counts. This chain uses TRBV20-1 with TRBJ2-2; a weak D match, TRBD2 (6 bases). Per the germline V gene, CDR1 is DFQATT and CDR2 is SNEGSKA (reference sequence). CDR3 length: 14 residues. The V and J ends lost 1 base and 3 bases respectively, with 9 bases between them. The CDR3 protein is CSARGVADTGELFF. As DNA, the CDR3 is TGCAGTGCTAGAGGGGTAGCGGACACCGGGGAGCTGTTTTTT.

The rearrangement links TRBV7-2 to TRBJ1-6; tentatively, D is TRBD1 (5 bases). Trimming took 1 base from V and 10 from J, leaving 17 bases between them. The CDR3 runs to 16 residues. Germline V gives CDR1 SGHTA, CDR2 FQGNSA. The CDR3 spells CASSLGWKYGASPLHF. CDR3 coding DNA: TGTGCCAGCAGCTTAGGATGGAAGTATGGGGCCTCACCCCTCCACTTT. Full variable domain (outside the CDR3, taken from reference TRBV7-2 and TRBJ1-6): GAGVSQSPSNKVTEKGKDVELRCDPISGHTALYWYRQSLGQGLEFLIYFQGNSAPDKSGLPSDRFSAERTGGSVSTLTIQRTQQEDSAVYLCASSLGWKYGASPLHFGNGTRLTVT.

The chain couples TRBV29-1 to TRBJ1-3; weak D call: TRBD1 (6 bases). Germline CDR1 and CDR2: SQVTM and ANQGSEA. V was trimmed by 0 bases and J by 0 bases, leaving 18 bases between them. This CDR3 has 18 residues. CDR3 in DNA: TGCAGCGTTGAAGATATTTCCAGGGGCTGGAACTCTGGAAACACCATATATTTT. This sequence encodes CSVEDISRGWNSGNTIYF.

The rearrangement joins TRBV7-8 to TRBJ2-7; the D gene is possibly TRBD1 (5 bases). The CDR3 is made up of 13 amino acids. V lost 6 bases, J lost 2 bases, and 11 bases lay in between. Germline lookup yields CDR1 SGHVS and CDR2 FQNEAQ. CDR3 sequence: CASRGVSTYEQYF. The CDR3 DNA is TGTGCCAGCAGAGGGGTTAGCACCTACGAGCAGTACTTC.

The chain links TRBV7-9 to TRBJ2-1; 7 bases match TRBD2. Germline V gives CDR1 SEHNR, CDR2 FQNEAQ (reference sequence). The CDR3 extends over 14 amino acids. V lost 4 bases to trimming and J lost 3 bases; unmatched junction nucleotides: 3. The DNA for the CDR3 is TGTGCCAGCAGCTGGGGGGGACGCTACAATGAGCAGTTCTTC. Protein product: CASSWGGRYNEQFF. Variable domain in full (rest from reference TRBV7-9 and TRBJ2-1): DTGVSQNPRHKITKRGQNVTFRCDPISEHNRLYWYRQTLGQGPEFLTYFQNEAQLEKSRLLSDRFSAERPKGSFSTLEIQRTEQGDSAMYLCASSWGGRYNEQFFGPGTRLTVL.

V usage is TRBV7-8 and J usage is TRBJ2-3, with 11 bases lining up with TRBD2. Germline CDR1 and CDR2: SGHVS and FQNEAQ. There are 19 residues in the CDR3. V lost 1 base to trimming and J lost 0 bases; unmatched junction nucleotides: 9. The CDR3 DNA reads as TGTGCCAGCAGCTTAGACTTAAAACTAGCGGGGGAGAGCACAGATACGCAGTATTTT. It specifies CASSLDLKLAGESTDTQYF.

This clonotype came up many times. This chain links TRBV6-5 with TRBJ2-7, with D possibly matching TRBD1 (6 bases). The length of the CDR3 is 13 residues. The V end was cut by 5 bases, the J end by 1 base, with 9 bases between. The germline CDR1 and CDR2 sequences are MNHEY and SVGAGI. The CDR3 protein is CASSQGHSYEQYF. The CDR3, as DNA: TGTGCCAGCAGTCAGGGACATTCCTACGAGCAGTACTTC.

Only a few counts were recorded for this clonotype. This chain uses TRBV6-4 with TRBJ1-5; a possible D gene is TRBD1 (5 bases). The V and J ends lost 4 bases and 9 bases respectively, with 19 bases between them. This CDR3 is built from 15 residues. Germline V gene lookup returns CDR1 MRHNA and CDR2 SNTAGT. This CDR3 reads CASSARNRPPRPQHF. The CDR3 bases are TGTGCCAGCAGTGCCCGAAACAGGCCCCCTCGGCCCCAGCATTTT.

This clonotype was picked up a small number of times. DNA of the CDR3: TGTGCCAGCAGCTTTAACCTCGGGACGGGCGGCTACACCTTC. This codes for CASSFNLGTGGYTF. The chain combines TRBV5-4 with TRBJ1-2, with D tentatively TRBD1 (5 bases). From germline, CDR1 is SGHNT and CDR2 YYREEE (reference sequence). The CDR3 extends over 14 amino acids. V lost 2 bases and J 8 bases, leaving 16 bases between the germline ends.

V usage is TRBV29-1 and J usage is TRBJ2-3; D may match TRBD1 or TRBD2 (5 bases each). The CDR3 consists of 16 residues. Germline assignment: CDR1 SQVTM and CDR2 ANQGSEA. V dropped 4 bases and J dropped 1 base, with 18 bases sitting between them. CDR3 nucleotides: TGCAGCGTTGGGGCCCTTACGGGACGTCGCACAGATACGCAGTATTTT. Translated: CSVGALTGRRTDTQYF.

This clonotype came up many times. The chain has TRBV7-2 and TRBJ2-7, with TRBD1 matching 8 bases. The V gene's germline CDR1 is SGHTA and CDR2 FQGNSA. This CDR3 comprises 15 residues. J was trimmed by 2 bases and V by 3 bases; bases with no gene match: 6. CDR3 sequence: CASSLGQAPTYEQYF. Here the CDR3 DNA reads TGTGCCAGCAGCTTGGGACAGGCTCCTACCTACGAGCAGTACTTC.

In this sample, this clonotype turned up a few times. This rearrangement joins TRBV20-1 to TRBJ2-7; no reliable D call. Germline V gene lookup returns CDR1 DFQATT and CDR2 SNEGSKA (reference sequence). Trimming left V 6 bases short and J 7 bases short, with 13 bases between. This CDR3 region has 11 residues. The CDR3 loop is CSAHSLQEQYF. In DNA form, the CDR3 reads TGCAGTGCCCACTCCCTTCAGGAGCAGTACTTC.

The V and J genes are TRBV6-5 and TRBJ1-1; D ambiguous. This CDR3 spans 14 amino acids. V gave up 0 bases and J gave up 1 base, with 6 bases separating them. The germline V gene encodes CDR1 MNHEY and CDR2 SVGAGI. The DNA for the CDR3 is TGTGCCAGCAGTTACTCGACCCCGAACACTGAAGCTTTCTTT. Its protein product is CASSYSTPNTEAFF.

The chain joins TRBV7-2 to TRBJ2-1, with D uncertain. This CDR3 is 14 amino acids long. Trimming stripped 0 bases from V and 6 bases from J, with 9 bases between. Germline CDR1 and CDR2: SGHTA and FQGNSA. DNA for the CDR3: TGTGCCAGCAGCTTAGCGTTAATAGCCAATGAGCAGTTCTTC. It is translated as CASSLALIANEQFF.

The chain recombines TRBV24-1 with TRBJ1-5, with 7 positions matching TRBD1. Trimming at V came to 5 bases and at J to 5 bases, leaving 2 bases not matched to a gene. The CDR3 has 13 residues. Germline CDR1 reads KGHDR; CDR2 reads SFDVKD. The chain's CDR3 is CATSGGGDQPQHF. The CDR3 bases are TGTGCCACCAGTGGAGGGGGCGATCAGCCCCAGCATTTT.

This clonotype showed up just a few times. The chain has TRBV6-2 or TRBV6-3 and TRBJ1-6, with 7 positions matching TRBD1. Germline-derived CDR1 and CDR2 are MNHEY and SVGEGT. Germline trimming cut 6 bases from V and 0 bases from J; bases unmatched to any gene: 14. This CDR3 has 19 residues. The CDR3 DNA is TGTGCCAGCAGACCCACAGGGGCCTACTCAAGCTCCTATAATTCACCCCTCCACTTT. Amino acids: CASRPTGAYSSSYNSPLHF.

The V and J genes are TRBV5-6 and TRBJ1-6; D not resolved. Germline V gene lookup returns CDR1 SGHDT and CDR2 YYEEEE. With 6 bases removed from V and 3 bases from J, the gap between germline ends came to 13 bases. This CDR3 spans 15 amino acids. CDR3 DNA sequence: TGTGCCAGCAACTCCAGGAGGGACTATAATTCACCCCTCCACTTT. It codes for CASNSRRDYNSPLHF.

This chain uses TRBV7-3 with TRBJ2-1; D perhaps matches TRBD1 (6 bases). CDR3 length: 15 amino acids. In germline, CDR1 is SGHTA, CDR2 FQGTGA. Trimming removed 1 base from V and 8 bases from J, with 15 bases in between. The CDR3 protein is CASSLIRQGRDEQFF. The CDR3 DNA reads as TGTGCCAGCAGCTTAATTCGGCAGGGGCGTGATGAGCAGTTCTTC. Full variable domain (rest looked up from reference TRBV7-3 and TRBJ2-1): GAGVSQTPSNKVTEKGKYVELRCDPISGHTALYWYRQSLGQGPEFLIYFQGTGAADDSGLPNDRFFAVRPEGSVSTLKIQRTERGDSAVYLCASSLIRQGRDEQFFGPGTRLTVL.